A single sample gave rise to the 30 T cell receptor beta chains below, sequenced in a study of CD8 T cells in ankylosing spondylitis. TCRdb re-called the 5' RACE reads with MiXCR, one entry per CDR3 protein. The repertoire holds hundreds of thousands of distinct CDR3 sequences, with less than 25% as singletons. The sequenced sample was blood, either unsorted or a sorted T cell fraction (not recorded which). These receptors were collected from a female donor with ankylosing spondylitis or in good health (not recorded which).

This CDR3 is CAISPTPGGKGATEAFF. CDR3 in DNA: TGTGCCATCAGTCCTACACCTGGGGGGAAGGGGGCCACTGAAGCTTTCTTT. V and J are TRBV10-3 and TRBJ1-1, with TRBD1 matching 7 bases. This CDR3 is 17 amino acids long. With V trimmed by 5 bases and J by 4 bases, 16 bases remained unmatched. Germline lookup yields CDR1 ENHRY and CDR2 SYGVKD.

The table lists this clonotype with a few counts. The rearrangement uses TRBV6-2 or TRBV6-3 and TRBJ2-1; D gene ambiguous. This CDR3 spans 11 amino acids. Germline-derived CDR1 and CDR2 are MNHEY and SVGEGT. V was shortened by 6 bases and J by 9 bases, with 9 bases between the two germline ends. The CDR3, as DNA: TGTGCCAGCAGCCCCAGACTTGAGCAGTTCTTC. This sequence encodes CASSPRLEQFF.

CDR3 bases: TGTGCCAGCAGTAGGTCCGCTGGAAACACCATATATTTT. Residues: CASSRSAGNTIYF. The V call is TRBV12-3 or TRBV12-4, the J call TRBJ1-3; D call uncertain. The germline V and J ends were trimmed by 5 bases and 2 bases, with 7 bases remaining between them. The CDR3 extends over 13 amino acids.

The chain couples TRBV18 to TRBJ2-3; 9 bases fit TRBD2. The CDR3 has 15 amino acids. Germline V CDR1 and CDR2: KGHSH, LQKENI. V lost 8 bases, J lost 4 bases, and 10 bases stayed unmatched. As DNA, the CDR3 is TGTGCCAGCCGAGATAGCGGGAGTAAGGCAGATACGCAGTATTTT. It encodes CASRDSGSKADTQYF.

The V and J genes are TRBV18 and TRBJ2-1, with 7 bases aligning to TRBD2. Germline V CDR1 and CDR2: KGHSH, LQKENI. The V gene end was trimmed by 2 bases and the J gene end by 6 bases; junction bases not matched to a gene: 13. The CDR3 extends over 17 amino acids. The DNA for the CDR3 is TGTGCCAGCTCACCAGGGGGGGGGAGATCCCTCGGCAATGAGCAGTTCTTC. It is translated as CASSPGGGRSLGNEQFF.

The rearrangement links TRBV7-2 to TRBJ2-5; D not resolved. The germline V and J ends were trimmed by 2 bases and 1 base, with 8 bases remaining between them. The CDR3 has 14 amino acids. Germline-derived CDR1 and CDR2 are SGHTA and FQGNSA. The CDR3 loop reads CASSLNGLQETQYF. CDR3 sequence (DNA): TGTGCCAGCAGCTTAAACGGCCTCCAAGAGACCCAGTACTTC.

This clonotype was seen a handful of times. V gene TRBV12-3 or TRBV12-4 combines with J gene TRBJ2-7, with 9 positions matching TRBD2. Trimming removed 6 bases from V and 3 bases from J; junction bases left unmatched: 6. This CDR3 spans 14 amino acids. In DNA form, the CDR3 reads TGTGCCAGCAGCGCCGCGGGGGGGAACTACGAGCAGTACTTC. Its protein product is CASSAAGGNYEQYF.

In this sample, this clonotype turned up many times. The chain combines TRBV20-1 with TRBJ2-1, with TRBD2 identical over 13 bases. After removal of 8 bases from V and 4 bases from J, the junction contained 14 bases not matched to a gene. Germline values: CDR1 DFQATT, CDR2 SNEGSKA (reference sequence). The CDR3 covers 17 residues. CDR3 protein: CSPRTVLAGGIYNEQFF. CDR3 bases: TGCAGTCCCCGGACAGTACTAGCGGGAGGGATTTACAATGAGCAGTTCTTC.

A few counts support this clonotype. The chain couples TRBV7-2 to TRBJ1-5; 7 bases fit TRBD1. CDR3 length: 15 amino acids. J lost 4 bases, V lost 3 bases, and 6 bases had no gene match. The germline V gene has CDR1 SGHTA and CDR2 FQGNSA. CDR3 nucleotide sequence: TGTGCCAGCAGCTTTACCGGGGACAGTAATCAGCCCCAGCATTTT. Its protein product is CASSFTGDSNQPQHF.

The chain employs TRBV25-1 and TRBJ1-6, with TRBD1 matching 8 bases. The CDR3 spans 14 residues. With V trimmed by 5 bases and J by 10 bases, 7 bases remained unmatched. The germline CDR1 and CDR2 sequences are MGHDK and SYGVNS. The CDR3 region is CASSKTGETSPLHF. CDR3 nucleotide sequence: TGTGCCAGCAGTAAGACAGGGGAAACCTCACCCCTCCACTTT.

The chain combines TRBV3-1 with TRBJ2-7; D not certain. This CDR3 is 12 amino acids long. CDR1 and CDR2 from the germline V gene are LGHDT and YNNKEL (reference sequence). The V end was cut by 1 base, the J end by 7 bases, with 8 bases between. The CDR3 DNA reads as TGTGCCAGCAGCCAAGGTCCCCGGGAGCAGTACTTC. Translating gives CASSQGPREQYF.

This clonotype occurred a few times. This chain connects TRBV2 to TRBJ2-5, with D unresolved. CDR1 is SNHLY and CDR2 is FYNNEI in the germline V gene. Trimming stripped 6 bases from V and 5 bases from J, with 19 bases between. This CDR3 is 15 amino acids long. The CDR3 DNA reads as TGTGCCAGCAGCCCCCAACTAAGCTTGTCGGAGACCCAGTACTTC. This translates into CASSPQLSLSETQYF.

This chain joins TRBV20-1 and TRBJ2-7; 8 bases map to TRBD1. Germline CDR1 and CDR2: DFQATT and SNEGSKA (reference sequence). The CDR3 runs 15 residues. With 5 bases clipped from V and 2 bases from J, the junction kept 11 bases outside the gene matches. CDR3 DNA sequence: TGCAGTGCTCCTGACAGGGGTAGGGATCCCTACGAGCAGTACTTC. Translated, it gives CSAPDRGRDPYEQYF.

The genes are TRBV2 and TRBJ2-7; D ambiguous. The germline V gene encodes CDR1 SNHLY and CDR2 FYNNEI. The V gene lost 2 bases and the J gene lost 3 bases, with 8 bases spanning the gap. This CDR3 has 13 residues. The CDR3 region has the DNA TGTGCCAGCAGTGAATTGGGGATCTACGAGCAGTACTTC. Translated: CASSELGIYEQYF.

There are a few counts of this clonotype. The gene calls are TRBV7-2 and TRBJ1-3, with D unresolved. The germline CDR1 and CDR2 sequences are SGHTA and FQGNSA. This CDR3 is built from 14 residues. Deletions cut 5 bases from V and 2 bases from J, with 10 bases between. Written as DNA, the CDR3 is TGTGCCAGCAGCGAACGACTGGCTGGAAACACCATATATTTT. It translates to CASSERLAGNTIYF.

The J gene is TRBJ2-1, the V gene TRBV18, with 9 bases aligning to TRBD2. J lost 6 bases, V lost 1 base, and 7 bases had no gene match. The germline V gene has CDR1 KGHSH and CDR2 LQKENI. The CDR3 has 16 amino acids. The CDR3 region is CASSPLAGGPTNEQFF. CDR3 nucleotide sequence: TGTGCCAGCTCACCACTCGCGGGAGGGCCAACCAATGAGCAGTTCTTC.

The CDR3 is CASSFGTSFYEQYF. The CDR3 bases are TGTGCCAGCAGCTTCGGGACTAGTTTTTACGAGCAGTACTTC. The chain employs TRBV7-9 and TRBJ2-7; 8 positions match TRBD2. The length of the CDR3 is 14 residues. Trimming at V came to 3 bases and at J to 4 bases, leaving 5 bases not matched to a gene. Germline-derived CDR1 and CDR2 are SEHNR and FQNEAQ (reference sequence).

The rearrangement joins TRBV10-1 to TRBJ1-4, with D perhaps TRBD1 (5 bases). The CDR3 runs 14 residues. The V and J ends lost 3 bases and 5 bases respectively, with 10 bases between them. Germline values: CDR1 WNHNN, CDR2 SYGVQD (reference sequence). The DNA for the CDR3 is TGCGCCAGCAGTGACGGGACGGTGAATGAAAAACTGTTTTTT. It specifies CASSDGTVNEKLFF.

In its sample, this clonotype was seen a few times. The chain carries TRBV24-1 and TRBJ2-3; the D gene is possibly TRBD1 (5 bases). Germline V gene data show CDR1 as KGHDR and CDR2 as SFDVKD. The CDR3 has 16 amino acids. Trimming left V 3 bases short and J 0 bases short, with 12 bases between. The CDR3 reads CATSDATDPSTDTQYF. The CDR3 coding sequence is TGTGCCACCAGTGATGCGACAGACCCTAGCACAGATACGCAGTATTTT.

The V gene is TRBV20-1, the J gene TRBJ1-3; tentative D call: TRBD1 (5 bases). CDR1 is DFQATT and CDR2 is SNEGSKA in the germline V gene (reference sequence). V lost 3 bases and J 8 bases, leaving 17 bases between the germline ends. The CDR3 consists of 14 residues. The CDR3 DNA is TGCAGTGCTAGCGGACAAGGGCGATTTTACACCATATATTTT. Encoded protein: CSASGQGRFYTIYF.

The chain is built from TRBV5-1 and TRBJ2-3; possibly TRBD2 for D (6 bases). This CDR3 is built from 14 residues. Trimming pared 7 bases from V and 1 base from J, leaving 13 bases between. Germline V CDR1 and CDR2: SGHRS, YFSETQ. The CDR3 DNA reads TGCGCCAGCGCACAGCGGGTTGGCACAGATACGCAGTATTTT. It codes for CASAQRVGTDTQYF.

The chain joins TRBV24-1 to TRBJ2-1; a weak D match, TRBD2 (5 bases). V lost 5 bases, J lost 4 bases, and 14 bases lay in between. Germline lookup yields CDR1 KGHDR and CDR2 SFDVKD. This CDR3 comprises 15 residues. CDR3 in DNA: TGTGCCACCAGTGCCACATCAGCGGTTTACAATGAGCAGTTCTTC. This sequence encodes CATSATSAVYNEQFF.

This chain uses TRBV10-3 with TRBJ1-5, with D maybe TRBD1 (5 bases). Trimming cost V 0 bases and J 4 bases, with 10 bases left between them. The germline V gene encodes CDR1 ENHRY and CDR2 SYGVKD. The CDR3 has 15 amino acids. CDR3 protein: CAISESPGGNQPQHF. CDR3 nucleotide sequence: TGTGCCATCAGTGAGTCGCCGGGGGGGAATCAGCCCCAGCATTTT.

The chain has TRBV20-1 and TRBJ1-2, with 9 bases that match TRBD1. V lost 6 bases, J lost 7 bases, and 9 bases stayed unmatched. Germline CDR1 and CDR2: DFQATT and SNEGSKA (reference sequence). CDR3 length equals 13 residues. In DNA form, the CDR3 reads TGCAGTGCCTCCGGGACAGGGCATGGTGGCTACACCTTC. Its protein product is CSASGTGHGGYTF.

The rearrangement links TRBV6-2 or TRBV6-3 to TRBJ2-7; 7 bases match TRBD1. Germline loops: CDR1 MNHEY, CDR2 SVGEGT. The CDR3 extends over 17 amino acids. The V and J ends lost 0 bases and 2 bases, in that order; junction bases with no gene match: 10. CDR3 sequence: CASSYSRGPGIPYEQYF. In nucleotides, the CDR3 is TGTGCCAGCAGTTACTCGAGGGGGCCGGGAATTCCCTACGAGCAGTACTTC.

In DNA, the CDR3 is TGTGCCAGCGGGACAGGGGGCGCACCCTGGGAGACCCAGTACTTC. It encodes CASGTGGAPWETQYF. This rearrangement joins TRBV14 to TRBJ2-5, with 12 positions matching TRBD1. The CDR3 spans 15 residues. Germline V CDR1 and CDR2: SGHDN, FVKESK. The V segment lost 8 bases and the J segment 5 bases; nucleotides outside the gene matches: 9.

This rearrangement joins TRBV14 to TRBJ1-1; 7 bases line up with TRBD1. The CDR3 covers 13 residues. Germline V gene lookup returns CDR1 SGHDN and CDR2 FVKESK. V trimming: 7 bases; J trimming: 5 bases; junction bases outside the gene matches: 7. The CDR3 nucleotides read TGTGCCAGCACCAGGGGGGCTTGGACTGAAGCTTTCTTT. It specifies CASTRGAWTEAFF.

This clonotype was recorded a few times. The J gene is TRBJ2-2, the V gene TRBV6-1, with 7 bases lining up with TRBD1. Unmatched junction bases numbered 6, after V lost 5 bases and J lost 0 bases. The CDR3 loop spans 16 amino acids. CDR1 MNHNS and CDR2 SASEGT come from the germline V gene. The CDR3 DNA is TGTGCCAGCAGTCCCGCCGGGACAGCGAACACCGGGGAGCTGTTTTTT. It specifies CASSPAGTANTGELFF.

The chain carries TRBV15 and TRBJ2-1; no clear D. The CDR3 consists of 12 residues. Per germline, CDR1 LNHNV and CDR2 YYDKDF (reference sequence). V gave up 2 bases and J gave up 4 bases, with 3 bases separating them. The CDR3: CATSRPYNEQFF. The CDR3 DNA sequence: TGTGCCACCAGCAGACCTTACAATGAGCAGTTCTTC.

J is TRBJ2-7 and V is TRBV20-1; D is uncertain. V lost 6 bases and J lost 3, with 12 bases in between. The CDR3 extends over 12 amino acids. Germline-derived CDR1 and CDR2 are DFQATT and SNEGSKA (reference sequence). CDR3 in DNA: TGCAGTGCCCCTATCCCCGGCTACGAGCAGTACTTC. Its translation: CSAPIPGYEQYF.